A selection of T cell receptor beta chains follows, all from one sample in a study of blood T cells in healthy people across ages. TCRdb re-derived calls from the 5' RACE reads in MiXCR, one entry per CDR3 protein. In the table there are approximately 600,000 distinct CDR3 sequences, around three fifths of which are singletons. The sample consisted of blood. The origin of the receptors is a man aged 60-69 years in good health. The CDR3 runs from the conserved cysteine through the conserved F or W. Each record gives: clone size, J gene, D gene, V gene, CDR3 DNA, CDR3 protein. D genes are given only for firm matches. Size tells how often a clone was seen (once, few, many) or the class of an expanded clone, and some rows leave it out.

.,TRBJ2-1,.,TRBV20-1,TGCAGTGCTAGAGAGGGGTCTAGCGTTGAGCAGTTCTTC,CSAREGSSVEQFF
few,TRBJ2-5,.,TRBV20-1,TGCAGTGCTAGAGCCGGACAGCCGAACCAAGAGACCCAGTACTTC,CSARAGQPNQETQYF
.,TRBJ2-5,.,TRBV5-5,TGTGCCAGCAGCCGCCGCCATGTAGACAGGCAAGAGACCCAGTACTTC,CASSRRHVDRQETQYF
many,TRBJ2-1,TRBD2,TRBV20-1,TGCAGTGCTAGCACCCCGAGCGGGGGGGCCCACTTCAATGAGCAGTTCTTC,CSASTPSGGAHFNEQFF
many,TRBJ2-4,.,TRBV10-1,TGCGCCAGCAGTGACTACAAAAACATTCAGTACTTC,CASSDYKNIQYF
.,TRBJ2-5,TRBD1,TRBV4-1,TGCGCCAGCAGCCAAGATAGGGCAGGGGGCAGGAAGACCCAGTACTTC,CASSQDRAGGRKTQYF
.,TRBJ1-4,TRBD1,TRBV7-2,TGTGCCAGCAGCATCCGGACAGGGCGAGCTGAAAAACTGTTTTTT,CASSIRTGRAEKLFF
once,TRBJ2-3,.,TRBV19,TGTGCCAGTAGACGGGACTTGGCCCGGGATACGCAGTATTTT,CASRRDLARDTQYF
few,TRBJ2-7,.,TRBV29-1,TGCAGCGTTGAAGATCAGGGCTACGAGCAGTACTTC,CSVEDQGYEQYF
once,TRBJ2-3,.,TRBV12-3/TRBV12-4,TGTGCCAGCAGTTTGTCCCCTGGGGCGCAGTATTTT,CASSLSPGAQYF
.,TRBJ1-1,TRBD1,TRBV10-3,TGTGCCATCAGTGAGTCAAACAGGGGATTGAACACTGAAGCTTTCTTT,CAISESNRGLNTEAFF
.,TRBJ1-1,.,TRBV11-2,TGTGCCAGCAGCTTAACGGGCTTTGACCCAGCTTTCTTT,CASSLTGFDPAFF
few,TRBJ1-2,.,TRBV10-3,TGTGCCATCAGTCCAGGAGGGACTAACTATGGCTACACCTTC,CAISPGGTNYGYTF
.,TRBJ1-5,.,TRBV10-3,TGTGCCATCACTGACAGCCAGAATCAGCCCCAGCATTTT,CAITDSQNQPQHF
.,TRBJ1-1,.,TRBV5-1,TGCGCCAGCGCGGCCCGGCGGGTAGGGGAAACTGAAGCTTTCTTT,CASAARRVGETEAFF
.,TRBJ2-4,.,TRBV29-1,TGCAGCGTTGAAGAGTGGGCCCTTCAGTACTTC,CSVEEWALQYF
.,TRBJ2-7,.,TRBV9,TGTGCCAGCAGCCCATTCTCGCGGAGCCACCACGAGCAGTACTTC,CASSPFSRSHHEQYF
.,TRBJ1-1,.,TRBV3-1,TGTGCCAGCAGCCAAGGGGGGCGCAGTGAAGCTTTCTTT,CASSQGGRSEAFF
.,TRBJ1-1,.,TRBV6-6,TGTGCCAGCAGTTTAGAACCCTCTGAAGCTTTCTTT,CASSLEPSEAFF
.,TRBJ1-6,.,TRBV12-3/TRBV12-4,TGTGCCAGCAGCTGGACGGATAGAAATTCACCCCTCCACTTT,CASSWTDRNSPLHF
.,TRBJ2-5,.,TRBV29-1,TGCAGCGTTGACCCAGACAGTCAAGAGACCCAGTACTTC,CSVDPDSQETQYF
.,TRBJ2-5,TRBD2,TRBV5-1,TGCGCCAGCAGCTTGTCCCTAGCGGGGGGGCGCAGAGAGACCCAGTACTTC,CASSLSLAGGRRETQYF
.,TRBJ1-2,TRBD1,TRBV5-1,TGCGCCAGCAGCTTCAGTCCCGGGACAGACTATGGCTACACCTTC,CASSFSPGTDYGYTF
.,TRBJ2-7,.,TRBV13,TGTGCCAGCAGCTTAGAGGGCGGAGGCTACGAGCAGTACTTC,CASSLEGGGYEQYF
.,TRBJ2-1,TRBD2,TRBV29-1,TGCAGCGTTGCGGGGACTAGCGGGGGGGCGCACCCGTTCTTC,CSVAGTSGGAHPFF
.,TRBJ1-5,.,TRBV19,TGTGCCAGTAGTGAACAACCACAGCAGCCCCAGCATTTT,CASSEQPQQPQHF
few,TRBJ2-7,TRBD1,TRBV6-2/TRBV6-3,TGTGCCAGCAGCCCCCGGACAGGACACCGTAGCTCCTACGAGCAGTACTTC,CASSPRTGHRSSYEQYF
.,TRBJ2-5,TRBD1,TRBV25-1,TGTGCCAGCAGTACGGGACAGTACCAAGAGACCCAGTACTTC,CASSTGQYQETQYF
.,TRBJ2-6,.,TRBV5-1,TGCGCCAGCAGAAGGGTAACCTCTGGGGCCAACGTCCTGACTTTC,CASRRVTSGANVLTF